Sequencing of this TCR beta chain was carried out in a study of T cells in Graves' hyperthyroidism and ophthalmopathy. The source material, RNA transcripts, was used to amplify TCR beta CDR3 regions. In the first-round RT-PCR of the TCR CDR3, the HTBI primer set was used. TCRdb fed the multiplex PCR reads into MiXCR, producing one record per CDR3 protein. This table holds about 570,000 distinct CDR3 sequences, 12% to 15% found once. Findings and caveats of the study: Stable hyperthyroidism was separated from ophthalmopathy by a model based on 13 V-J features.

Trimming took 8 bases from V and 4 from J, leaving 14 bases between them. The germline CDR1 and CDR2 sequences are MDHEN and SYDVKM. The CDR3 is made up of 13 amino acids. The authors deemed Graves' hyperthyroidism stable absent ophthalmopathy progression within 18 months. Cells are PBMCs isolated from 9 to 10 ml of fresh blood. This clonotype was picked up a small number of times. Its specificity is unknown. The clonotype was recovered from a middle-aged woman with Graves' hyperthyroidism. The V call is TRBV28, the J call TRBJ1-2; D unclear. Material: blood. The CDR3 spells CASLIAPGYGYTF. CDR3 DNA sequence: TGTGCCAGCCTGATTGCCCCAGGCTATGGCTACACCTTC.